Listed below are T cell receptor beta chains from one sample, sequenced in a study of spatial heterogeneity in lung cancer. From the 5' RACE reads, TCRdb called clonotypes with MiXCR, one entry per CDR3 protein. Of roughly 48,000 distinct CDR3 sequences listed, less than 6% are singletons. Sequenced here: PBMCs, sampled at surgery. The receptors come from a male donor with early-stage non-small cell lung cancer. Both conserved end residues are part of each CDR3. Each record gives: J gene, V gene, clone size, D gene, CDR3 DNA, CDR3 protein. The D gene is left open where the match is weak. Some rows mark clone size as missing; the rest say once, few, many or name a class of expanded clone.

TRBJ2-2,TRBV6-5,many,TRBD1,TGTGCCAGCAGATGGGACAGGGGGACCGGGGAGCTGTTTTTT,CASRWDRGTGELFF
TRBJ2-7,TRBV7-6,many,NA,TGTGCCAGCAGCTTAGAGGTTAGCGCGTCCTACGAGCAGTACTTC,CASSLEVSASYEQYF
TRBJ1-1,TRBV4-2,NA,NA,TGTGCCAGCAGCCCACTCACGGGGAAATCAGCTTTCTTT,CASSPLTGKSAFF
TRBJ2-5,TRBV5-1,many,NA,TGCGCCAGCAGAGTCGGAGCCCCAACCCAAGAGACCCAGTACTTC,CASRVGAPTQETQYF
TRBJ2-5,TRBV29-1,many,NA,TGCAGCGTTGAGGTGACAGGACGGGGGGAGACCCAGTACTTC,CSVEVTGRGETQYF
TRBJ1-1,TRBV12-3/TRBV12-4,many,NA,TGTGCCAGCAGTCAGATGCAGAACACTGAAGCTTTCTTT,CASSQMQNTEAFF
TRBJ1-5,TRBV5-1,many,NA,TGCGCCAGCAGCACCTTGGGCGAGCAGCCCCAGCATTTT,CASSTLGEQPQHF
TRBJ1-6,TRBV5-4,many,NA,TGTGCCAGCAGCCTGACCGGGACAACCGATGGACCCCTCCACTTT,CASSLTGTTDGPLHF
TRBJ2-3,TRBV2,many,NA,TGTGCCACCCGGCGGGGGCTCACAGATACGCAGTATTTT,CATRRGLTDTQYF
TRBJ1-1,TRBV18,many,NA,TGTGCCAGCTCACCACCGGGGTGGAGGGCGAACACTGAAGCTTTCTTT,CASSPPGWRANTEAFF
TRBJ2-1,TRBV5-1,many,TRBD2,TGCGCCAGCAGCCACCCTAGCGGGAGGGCGAATGAGCAGTTCTTC,CASSHPSGRANEQFF
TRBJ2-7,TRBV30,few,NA,TGTGCCTGGAGTTGGCGGGGAGGTGGGTACGAGCAGTACTTC,CAWSWRGGGYEQYF
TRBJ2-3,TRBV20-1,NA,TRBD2,TGCAGTGCTAGCCCGGGAGGAGCACAGAGGACGCAGTATTTT,CSASPGGAQRTQYF
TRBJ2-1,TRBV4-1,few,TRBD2,TGCGCCAGCAGCCAAGAGGGCCCAGCGGGAGTCTACAATGAGCAGTTCTTC,CASSQEGPAGVYNEQFF
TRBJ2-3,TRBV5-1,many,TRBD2,TGCGCCAGCAGCCCGATCTCTAGCGGGACAGCAGATACGCAGTATTTT,CASSPISSGTADTQYF
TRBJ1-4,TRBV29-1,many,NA,TGCAGCGGAAGAAAGGGGACTGAAAAACTGTTTTTT,CSGRKGTEKLFF
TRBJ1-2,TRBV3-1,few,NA,TGTGCCAGCAGCCGCGGAGGAACATACCTTGGCTACACCTTC,CASSRGGTYLGYTF
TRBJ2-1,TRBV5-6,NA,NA,TGTGCCAGCAGCCGGCGACTAGTTCCTTTAAACAATGAGCAGTTCTTC,CASSRRLVPLNNEQFF
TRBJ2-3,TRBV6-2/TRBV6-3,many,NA,TGTGCCAGCAACTTGTTAGGGGCCTACTACCAAGATACGCAGTATTTT,CASNLLGAYYQDTQYF
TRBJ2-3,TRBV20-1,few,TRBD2,TGCAGTGCTAGGGGTCCTAGCGGGAGGACGTTGGATACGCAGTATTTT,CSARGPSGRTLDTQYF
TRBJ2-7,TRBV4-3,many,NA,TGCGCCAGCAGCCAAAAACAGAACACCTACGAGCAGTACTTC,CASSQKQNTYEQYF
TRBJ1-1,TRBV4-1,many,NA,TGCGCCAGCAGCCAAGGGGTAATGACTGAAGCTTTCTTT,CASSQGVMTEAFF
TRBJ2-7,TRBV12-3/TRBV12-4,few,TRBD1,TGTGCCAGCAGTTATCAGGGGGCTATTGAGCAGTACTTC,CASSYQGAIEQYF
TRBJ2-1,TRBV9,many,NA,TGTGCCAGCAGCGCCGGAATAGGGGAGCAGTTCTTC,CASSAGIGEQFF
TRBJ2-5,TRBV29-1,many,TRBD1,TGCAGCGTCCGGAGGACAGGAGAGACCCAGTACTTC,CSVRRTGETQYF
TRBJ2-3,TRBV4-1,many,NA,TGCGCCAGCAGCCTCGTCGCAGATACGCAGTATTTT,CASSLVADTQYF
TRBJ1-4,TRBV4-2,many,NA,TGTGCCAGCAGCCCCCCTTTTCCCGGGAGAACGAGGCCTAATGAAAAACTGTTTTTT,CASSPPFPGRTRPNEKLFF
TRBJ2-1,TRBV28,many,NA,TGTGCCAGCAGTTTAAGTGGGAGTCCTTTCAATGAGCAGTTCTTC,CASSLSGSPFNEQFF
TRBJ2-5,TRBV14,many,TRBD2,TGTGCCAGCAGCCAAACTCAACGGGGGGGCTGGGAGACCCAGTACTTC,CASSQTQRGGWETQYF
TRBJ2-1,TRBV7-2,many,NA,TGTGCCAGCGGATATGGGGGAGACGGTGAGCAGTTCTTC,CASGYGGDGEQFF
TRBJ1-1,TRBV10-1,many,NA,TGCGCCAGCAGTGAGTCTCCCCAGGACTACATGAACACTGAAGCTTTCTTT,CASSESPQDYMNTEAFF
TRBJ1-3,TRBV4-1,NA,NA,TGCGCCAGCAGCCTTACCGACAGAGTCTCTGGAAACACCATATATTTT,CASSLTDRVSGNTIYF
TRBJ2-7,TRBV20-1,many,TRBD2,TGCAGTGCAAAGGGACTAGCGGATCTTTCCTACGAGCAGTACTTC,CSAKGLADLSYEQYF
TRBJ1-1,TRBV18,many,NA,TGTGCCAGCTCACCCTCCTGGGAAGTGAACACTGAAGCTTTCTTT,CASSPSWEVNTEAFF
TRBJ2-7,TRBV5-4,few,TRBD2,TGTGCCAGCAGCTCCGAGAAGACTAGCGGGACCGAGCAGTACTTC,CASSSEKTSGTEQYF